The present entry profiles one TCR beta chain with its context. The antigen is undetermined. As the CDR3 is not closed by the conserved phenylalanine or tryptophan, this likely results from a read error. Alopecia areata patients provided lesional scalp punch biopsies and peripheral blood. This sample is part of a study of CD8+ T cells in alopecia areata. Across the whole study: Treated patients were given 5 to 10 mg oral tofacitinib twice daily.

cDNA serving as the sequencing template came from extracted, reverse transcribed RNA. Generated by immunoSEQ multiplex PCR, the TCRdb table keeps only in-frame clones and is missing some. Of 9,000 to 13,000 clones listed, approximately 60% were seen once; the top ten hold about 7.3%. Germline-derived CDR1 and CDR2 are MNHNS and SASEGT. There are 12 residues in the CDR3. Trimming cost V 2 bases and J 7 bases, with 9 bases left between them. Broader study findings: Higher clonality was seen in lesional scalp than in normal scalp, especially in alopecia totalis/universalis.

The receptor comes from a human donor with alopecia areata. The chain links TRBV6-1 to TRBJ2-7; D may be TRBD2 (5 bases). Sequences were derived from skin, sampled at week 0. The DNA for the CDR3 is TGTGCCAGCAGTGAAAACCGGGATGAGCAGTACCTC. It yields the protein CASSENRDEQYL.